A single sample gave rise to the 22 T cell receptor beta chains below, sequenced in a study of T cells in Graves' hyperthyroidism and ophthalmopathy. Template material for amplifying TCR beta CDR3 regions consisted of RNA transcripts. The HTBI primer set was used in a first-round RT-PCR of the TCR CDR3. TCRdb passed the multiplex PCR reads through MiXCR, listing each CDR3 protein once. The sample shows over 650,000 distinct CDR3 sequences, less than 45% of them seen only once. Sequenced input: peripheral blood or thyroid tissue (not recorded which). Receptors originate from an adult man with Graves' disease, either hyperthyroidism or ophthalmopathy (not recorded which).

In regard to this clonotype: This could be a read error, since a much larger clone is one nucleotide away. The chain couples TRBV5-6 to TRBJ1-2, with a weak D call TRBD1 (5 bases). CDR1 and CDR2 (germline): SGHDT, YYEEEE. The CDR3 length is 12 residues. The V and J ends lost 5 bases and 6 bases respectively, with 11 bases between them. The CDR3 loop is CASSHRGNGYTF. Here the CDR3 DNA reads TGTGCCAGCAGTCACCGGGGGAATGGCTACACCTTC.

Only a few counts were recorded for this clonotype. This rearrangement joins TRBV19 to TRBJ1-1; 9 bases match TRBD1. This CDR3 has 14 amino acids. Germline lookup yields CDR1 LNHDA and CDR2 SQIVND (reference sequence). J was trimmed by 1 base and V by 8 bases; bases with no gene match: 5. The CDR3 protein is CASGPGQGNTEAFF. In DNA, the CDR3 is TGTGCCAGTGGACCGGGACAGGGGAACACTGAAGCTTTCTTT.

Many counts were recorded for this clonotype. The chain joins TRBV2 to TRBJ1-2; D is possibly TRBD1 (5 bases). Germline lookup yields CDR1 SNHLY and CDR2 FYNNEI. Trimming left V 1 base short and J 0 bases short, with 9 bases between. The CDR3 covers 15 residues. CDR3 region: CASSEERGTNYGYTF. In nucleotides, the CDR3 is TGTGCCAGCAGTGAAGAACGGGGGACTAACTATGGCTACACCTTC.

This clonotype was seen repeatedly, ten times or more. J is TRBJ2-7 and V is TRBV13; D might be TRBD1 (5 bases). V was clipped by 6 bases and J by 2 bases, with 11 bases between them. Per germline, CDR1 PRHDT and CDR2 FYEKMQ (reference sequence). CDR3 length equals 13 residues. The CDR3 DNA follows: TGTGCCAGCAGTTCGACAGTAGCCTACGAGCAGTACTTC. Protein sequence: CASSSTVAYEQYF.

This sequence joins TRBV24-1 and TRBJ1-2, with D uncertain. The CDR3 totals 14 residues. Germline CDR1 and CDR2: KGHDR and SFDVKD. Deletions cut 1 base from V and 7 bases from J, with 12 bases between. This CDR3 reads CATSDFTWRVGYTF. In nucleotides, the CDR3 is TGTGCCACCAGTGATTTTACCTGGCGGGTTGGCTACACCTTC.

As for this clonotype: A much more abundant neighbour one base away suggests this may be a read error. The chain has TRBV20-1 and TRBJ1-6; unclear D gene. There are 11 residues in the CDR3. In germline, CDR1 is DFQATT, CDR2 SNEGSKA (reference sequence). The V and J ends lost 6 bases and 12 bases respectively, with 12 bases between them. The CDR3 region is CSATRNGPLHF. The CDR3 region has the DNA TGCAGTGCCACAAGGAACGGACCCCTCCACTTT.

This clonotype was observed a few times. The chain combines TRBV12-3 or TRBV12-4 with TRBJ1-2, with TRBD1 as a possible D gene (6 bases). The V gene lost 3 bases and the J gene lost 7 bases, with 18 bases spanning the gap. CDR3 length equals 15 residues. The CDR3 is CASSLLAGVWSGYTF. CDR3 nucleotide sequence: TGTGCCAGCAGTTTGTTGGCAGGGGTATGGAGTGGCTACACCTTC.

The chain recombines TRBV25-1 with TRBJ1-6; a weak D match, TRBD1 (6 bases). The CDR3 contains 14 residues. The germline V and J ends were trimmed by 0 bases and 9 bases, with 9 bases remaining between them. From germline, CDR1 is MGHDK and CDR2 SYGVNS. The DNA for the CDR3 is TGTGCCAGCAGTGAATACAGGGGAATTTCACCCCTCCACTTT. Its translation is CASSEYRGISPLHF.

The table lists this clonotype with many counts. The chain couples TRBV29-1 to TRBJ1-2; D is perhaps TRBD1 (6 bases). Germline V lookup: CDR1 SQVTM, CDR2 ANQGSEA. V was pared by 2 bases and J by 1 base, with 8 bases between. The CDR3 sequence is 13 residues long. The CDR3 region is CSVETGLNYGYTF. The CDR3 DNA follows: TGCAGCGTTGAAACAGGGCTTAACTATGGCTACACCTTC.

This clonotype was counted a few times. The J gene is TRBJ1-6, the V gene TRBV12-3 or TRBV12-4; 8 positions agree with TRBD1. The CDR3 consists of 14 residues. Trimming removed 6 bases from V and 9 bases from J; junction bases left unmatched: 7. CDR3 protein: CASRATGGGSPLHF. The CDR3, as DNA: TGTGCCAGCAGAGCCACAGGGGGGGGTTCACCCCTCCACTTT.

The CDR3 loop reads CASSEVPFQSEQYF. Written as DNA, the CDR3 is TGTGCCAGCAGTGAGGTTCCTTTCCAGTCCGAGCAGTACTTC. The rearrangement links TRBV6-6 to TRBJ2-7; D uncertain. Germline values: CDR1 MNHNY, CDR2 SVGAGI (reference sequence). The CDR3 covers 14 residues. With 5 bases removed from V and 6 bases from J, the gap between germline ends came to 17 bases.

This clonotype was detected a few times. The chain employs TRBV12-3 or TRBV12-4 and TRBJ2-7; 7 bases map to TRBD1. V gave up 2 bases and J gave up 3 bases; unmatched junction bases: 4. The CDR3 length is 14 residues. CDR3 sequence: CASSLSGQSYEQYF. CDR3 nucleotide sequence: TGTGCCAGCAGTTTATCGGGACAGAGCTACGAGCAGTACTTC.

The chain uses TRBV29-1 and TRBJ1-1, with D perhaps matching TRBD1 (6 bases). Per the germline V gene, CDR1 is SQVTM and CDR2 is ANQGSEA. Trimming shortened V by 8 bases and J by 3 bases, and 16 bases separated the two germline ends. This CDR3 has 13 amino acids. For the CDR3, the DNA is TGCAGCTTGGACGGGGGCCTTGACACTGAAGCTTTCTTT. It codes for CSLDGGLDTEAFF.

The chain carries TRBV9 and TRBJ2-7, with 8 bases fitting TRBD2. V dropped 3 bases and J dropped 7; count of bases not matched to a gene: 6. The germline CDR1 and CDR2 sequences are SGDLS and YYNGEE. The CDR3 is 13 residues long. CDR3: CASSAGGGSEQYF. CDR3 coding DNA: TGTGCCAGCAGCGCCGGCGGGGGGTCTGAGCAGTACTTC.

Comment on this clonotype: One base away lies a much larger clone, so this may be a sequencing read error. The rearrangement links TRBV15 to TRBJ2-7, with a weak D call TRBD1 (7 bases). Trimming took off 1 base at V and 10 bases at J, with 23 bases between the two ends. The CDR3 is 16 amino acids. Germline values: CDR1 LNHNV, CDR2 YYDKDF (reference sequence). The CDR3 reads CATSRGGDRLSGDQYF. The CDR3, as DNA: TGTGCCACCAGCAGAGGGGGGGACAGATTGAGCGGAGACCAGTACTTC.

Comment on this clonotype: Relative to the germline gene, one junction end is altered; a read error may explain this. This sequence joins TRBV7-2 and TRBJ1-3; D might be TRBD1 (5 bases). CDR1 and CDR2 from the germline V gene are SGHTA and FQGNSA. This CDR3 comprises 16 residues. The CDR3 nucleotides read TGCGCCAGCAGCCTGGGACGGGGGACCTCTGGAAACACCATATATTTT. Translation gives CASSLGRGTSGNTIYF.

Details on this clonotype: A much larger clonotype is one base distant, so this may be a read error. The rearrangement joins TRBV7-9 to TRBJ2-7, with D perhaps matching TRBD2 (5 bases). V lost 5 bases and J lost 9, with 20 bases in between. Germline CDR1 is SEHNR and CDR2 is FQNEAQ (reference sequence). The CDR3 consists of 14 residues. The CDR3 protein is CASSQERTSFRQYF. The DNA for the CDR3 is TGTGCCAGCAGCCAAGAAAGAACTAGTTTCCGGCAGTACTTC.

There are a few counts of this clonotype. CDR3 sequence (DNA): TGTGCCAGCAGCACGGGACAGGTGATTTCTCCCCAGCATTTT. Translating gives CASSTGQVISPQHF. The V call is TRBV9, the J call TRBJ1-5; 8 positions match TRBD1. The CDR3 is made up of 14 amino acids. CDR1 and CDR2 (germline): SGDLS, YYNGEE. The junction had 10 bases not matched to a gene; V was cut back by 4 bases and J by 10 bases.

This clonotype showed up many times. The chain recombines TRBV20-1 with TRBJ2-5, with 8 bases matching TRBD2. J lost 5 bases, V lost 1 base, and 12 bases had no gene match. The CDR3 has 16 residues. Per germline, CDR1 DFQATT and CDR2 SNEGSKA (reference sequence). The CDR3 loop is CSARGLAGALGETQYF. The CDR3 DNA sequence: TGCAGTGCTAGAGGTCTAGCGGGCGCATTGGGGGAGACCCAGTACTTC.

This sequence joins TRBV7-2 and TRBJ2-5; 7 bases line up with TRBD1. Germline loops: CDR1 SGHTA, CDR2 FQGNSA. The CDR3 extends over 14 amino acids. The V and J ends lost 6 bases and 3 bases, in that order; junction bases with no gene match: 7. CDR3 DNA sequence: TGTGCCAGCAGTTTCCTCGGGACAGAAGAGACCCAGTACTTC. Translated, it gives CASSFLGTEETQYF.

This clonotype occurred many times. The chain links TRBV29-1 to TRBJ2-7; 7 nucleotides agree with TRBD1. Per germline, CDR1 SQVTM and CDR2 ANQGSEA. CDR3 length equals 12 residues. Trimming took 6 bases from V and 5 from J; bases not matched to a gene: 7. The CDR3 region has the DNA TGCAGCGTCACAGGGGTTCGGGACGAGCAGTACTTC. Translation gives CSVTGVRDEQYF.

This clonotype has a count of ten or more. V is TRBV9 and J is TRBJ1-4; 7 positions match TRBD1. The CDR3 contains 15 residues. With V trimmed by 5 bases and J by 0 bases, 4 bases remained unmatched. Germline CDR1 and CDR2: SGDLS and YYNGEE. The CDR3 region is CASSEGQATNEKLFF. CDR3 nucleotides: TGTGCCAGCAGTGAAGGACAGGCAACTAATGAAAAACTGTTTTTT.